The 15 T cell receptor beta chains presented below share a single source sample, sequenced in a study of blood T cell repertoires in COVID-19. Produced via immunoSEQ multiplex PCR; TCRdb's table is partial and in-frame only. Here the sample spans hundreds of thousands of clones, roughly 87% being singletons. The sample taken for sequencing was PBMCs or T cells enriched from blood (not recorded which). These receptors originate from a middle-aged woman with acute COVID-19.

CDR3 nucleotide sequence: TGTGCCAGCAACACCCTAAGGCTCAGGGGAAGGGATGGCTACACCTTC. As protein: CASNTLRLRGRDGYTF. The chain has TRBV6-7 and TRBJ1-2; D possibly corresponds to TRBD1 (6 bases). TRBV6-7 is noted as an ORF with a role that remains uncertain. V shed 7 bases and J shed 6 bases, with 24 bases lying between them. The CDR3 has 16 residues.

J is TRBJ1-2 and V is TRBV29-1; D ambiguous. The CDR3 length is 10 residues. Germline values: CDR1 SQVTM, CDR2 ANQGSEA. With 3 bases removed from V and 3 bases from J, the gap between germline ends came to 2 bases. CDR3 bases: TGCAGCGTTGACGACTATGGCTACACCTTC. Protein product: CSVDDYGYTF. Looking up the rest from reference TRBV29-1 and TRBJ1-2 gives the full variable domain: SAVISQKPSRDICQRGTSLTIQCQVDSQVTMMFWYRQQPGQSLTLIATANQGSEATYESGFVIDKFPISRPNLTFSTLTVSNMSPEDSSIYLCSVDDYGYTFGSGTRLTVV.

This chain links TRBV28 with TRBJ1-4; a weak D match, TRBD1 (6 bases). The CDR3 is made up of 16 amino acids. Germline lookup yields CDR1 MDHEN and CDR2 SYDVKM. V lost 3 bases and J 3 bases, leaving 14 bases between the germline ends. CDR3 region: CASSFRGAAANEKLFF. The CDR3 DNA sequence: TGTGCCAGCAGTTTTCGGGGGGCCGCCGCTAATGAAAAACTGTTTTTT. Supplemented by reference TRBV28 and TRBJ1-4, the full variable domain reads DVKVTQSSRYLVKRTGEKVFLECVQDMDHENMFWYRQDPGLGLRLIYFSYDVKMKEKGDIPEGYSVSREKKERFSLILESASTNQTSMYLCASSFRGAAANEKLFFGSGTQLSVL.

The chain has TRBV21-1 and TRBJ1-3; TRBD1, as called in the table, went unchecked against the DNA. TRBV21-1 is a documented pseudogene. The CDR3 extends over 19 amino acids. In nucleotides, the CDR3 is TGTGCCAGCAAGATTCGATACCGGACAGGGGGTACTTCTGGAAACACCATATATTTT. Its protein product is CASKIRYRTGGTSGNTIYF.

This clone was seen only a few times. The V call is TRBV12-5, the J call TRBJ1-1, with TRBD1 as a possible D gene (5 bases). The CDR3 is made up of 13 amino acids. V was cut by 8 bases and J by 2 bases, with 12 bases left in between. Germline V gene sequence: CDR1 LGHNT, CDR2 FRNRAP. In nucleotides, the CDR3 is TGTGCTAGTTCTCCGGGGGTCAACACTGAAGCTTTCTTT. Translation: CASSPGVNTEAFF.

V usage is TRBV5-6 and J usage is TRBJ2-1; 8 bases agree with TRBD2. Trimming removed 1 base from V and 6 bases from J; junction bases left unmatched: 6. CDR1 and CDR2 (germline): SGHDT, YYEEEE. The CDR3 is made up of 15 amino acids. The CDR3 sequence is CASSLLGGAANEQFF. The CDR3 DNA reads TGTGCCAGCAGCTTGCTCGGGGGGGCCGCCAATGAGCAGTTCTTC.

This chain connects TRBV5-1 to TRBJ1-2, with D perhaps TRBD1 (6 bases). The CDR3 loop spans 13 amino acids. V was clipped by 1 base and J by 3 bases, with 7 bases between them. The germline V gene has CDR1 SGHRS and CDR2 YFSETQ. The CDR3 DNA sequence: TGCGCCAGCAGCTTGCCAGGGGACTATGGCTACACCTTC. Protein: CASSLPGDYGYTF.

V usage is TRBV11-2 and J usage is TRBJ2-1, with D perhaps matching TRBD1 (6 bases). The CDR3 runs 15 residues. Germline lookup yields CDR1 SGHAT and CDR2 FQNNGV. V shed 5 bases and J shed 0 bases, with 11 bases lying between them. CDR3 in amino acids: CASSLQGSSYNEQFF. The DNA of the CDR3 is TGTGCCAGCAGCCTCCAGGGGAGCTCCTACAATGAGCAGTTCTTC.

The chain joins TRBV7-6 to TRBJ2-3, with a possible D match to TRBD1 (6 bases). Trimming stripped 3 bases from V and 4 bases from J, with 17 bases between. The CDR3 contains 16 residues. The germline CDR1 and CDR2 sequences are SGHVS and FNYEAQ. Here the CDR3 reads CASSFGKTGGADTQYF. CDR3 bases: TGTGCCAGCAGCTTCGGGAAGACAGGAGGCGCAGATACGCAGTATTTT.

The J gene is TRBJ1-2, the V gene TRBV7-9; D is unresolved. Germline V CDR1 and CDR2: SEHNR, FQNEAQ (reference sequence). This CDR3 spans 13 amino acids. V was shortened by 5 bases and J by 7 bases, with 14 bases between the two germline ends. The CDR3 here is CASSGGGSFGYTF. DNA of the CDR3: TGTGCCAGCAGCGGAGGAGGGTCGTTTGGCTACACCTTC. Supplemented by reference TRBV7-9 and TRBJ1-2, the full variable domain reads DTGVSQNPRHKITKRGQNVTFRCDPISEHNRLYWYRQTLGQGPEFLTYFQNEAQLEKSRLLSDRFSAERPKGSFSTLEIQRTEQGDSAMYLCASSGGGSFGYTFGSGTRLTVV.

This chain joins TRBV6-5 and TRBJ2-3; possible D gene TRBD2, 6 bases. In germline, CDR1 is MNHEY, CDR2 SVGAGI. The CDR3 sequence is 13 residues long. Trimming pared 0 bases from V and 7 bases from J, leaving 8 bases between. CDR3 sequence: CASSYSDYHTQYF. In nucleotides, the CDR3 is TGTGCCAGCAGTTACTCGGACTATCATACGCAGTATTTT.

The rearrangement uses TRBV11-2 and TRBJ2-1; TRBD2 matches 8 bases. The length of the CDR3 is 15 residues. V was clipped by 6 bases and J by 1 base; unmatched bases: 5. In germline, CDR1 is SGHAT, CDR2 FQNNGV. This CDR3 reads CASSRAGGSYNEQFF. CDR3 bases: TGTGCCAGCAGTCGCGCGGGGGGATCCTACAATGAGCAGTTCTTC.

The J gene is TRBJ1-1, the V gene TRBV14, with D uncertain. The CDR3 runs to 14 residues. The V gene lost 4 bases and the J gene lost 4 bases, with 13 bases spanning the gap. Germline V gene data show CDR1 as SGHDN and CDR2 as FVKESK. CDR3 amino acids: CASSLLGPGTEAFF. CDR3 in DNA: TGTGCCAGCAGCCTCCTTGGCCCAGGCACTGAAGCTTTCTTT. The full variable domain, completed using reference TRBV14 and TRBJ1-1, is EAGVTQFPSHSVIEKGQTVTLRCDPISGHDNLYWYRRVMGKEIKFLLHFVKESKQDESGMPNNRFLAERTGGTYSTLKVQPAELEDSGVYFCASSLLGPGTEAFFGQGTRLTVV.

V gene TRBV27 combines with J gene TRBJ1-2; no definite D call. This CDR3 comprises 13 residues. The germline gives CDR1 MNHEY, CDR2 SMNVEV (reference sequence). Trimming shortened V by 4 bases and J by 1 base, and 7 bases separated the two germline ends. CDR3 loop: CASSSGRNYGYTF. In DNA form, the CDR3 reads TGTGCCAGCAGTTCAGGCCGTAACTATGGCTACACCTTC.

The chain carries TRBV3-1 (or the pseudogene TRBV3-2) and TRBJ2-7, with 9 bases aligning to TRBD2. This CDR3 has 16 amino acids. J gave up 2 bases and V 4 bases, and 9 bases lay outside the gene matches. Looked up from germline, CDR1 is LGHDT and CDR2 is YNNKEL (reference sequence). CDR3 nucleotide sequence: TGTGCCAGCAGCCCGGGGGGGCCTAGCGGGGCCTACGAGCAGTACTTC. Translating it yields CASSPGGPSGAYEQYF.